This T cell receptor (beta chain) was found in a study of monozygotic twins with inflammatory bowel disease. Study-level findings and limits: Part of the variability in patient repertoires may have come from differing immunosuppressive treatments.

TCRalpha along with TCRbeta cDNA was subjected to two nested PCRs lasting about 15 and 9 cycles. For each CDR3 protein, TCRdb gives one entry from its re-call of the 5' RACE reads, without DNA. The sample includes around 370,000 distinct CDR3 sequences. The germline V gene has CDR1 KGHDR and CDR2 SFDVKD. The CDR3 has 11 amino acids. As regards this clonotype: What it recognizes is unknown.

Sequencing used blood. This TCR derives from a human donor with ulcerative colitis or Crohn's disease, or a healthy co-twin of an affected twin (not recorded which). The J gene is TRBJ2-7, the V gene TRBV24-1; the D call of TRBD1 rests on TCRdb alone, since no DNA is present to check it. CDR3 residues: CATGDGIEQYF.